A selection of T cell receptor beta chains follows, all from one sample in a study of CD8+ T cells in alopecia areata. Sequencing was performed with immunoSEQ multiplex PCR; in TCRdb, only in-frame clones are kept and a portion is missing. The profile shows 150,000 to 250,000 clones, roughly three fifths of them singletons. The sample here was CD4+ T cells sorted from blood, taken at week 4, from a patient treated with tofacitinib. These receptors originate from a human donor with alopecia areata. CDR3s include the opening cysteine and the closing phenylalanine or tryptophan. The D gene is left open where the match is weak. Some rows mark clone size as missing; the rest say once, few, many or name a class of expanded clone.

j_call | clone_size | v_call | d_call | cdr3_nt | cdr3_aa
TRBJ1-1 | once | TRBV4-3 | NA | TGCGCCAGCAGCCAAGCGGGAGGGGGGCTCATGAACACTGAAGCTTTCTTT | CASSQAGGGLMNTEAFF
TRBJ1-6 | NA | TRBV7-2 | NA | TGTGCCAGCAGCTCCTGGGGGGAATATTCACCCCTCCACTTT | CASSSWGEYSPLHF
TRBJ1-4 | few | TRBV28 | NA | TGTGCCAGCTCCGACCCCGGGGACCTAACTAATGAAAAACTGTTTTTT | CASSDPGDLTNEKLFF
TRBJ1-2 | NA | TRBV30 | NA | TGTGCCTGGAGCTGGCAGAACTATGGCTACACCTTC | CAWSWQNYGYTF
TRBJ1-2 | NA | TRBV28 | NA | TGTGCCAGCAGTCCAGAATCCCCTCGGAGCTATGGCTACACCTTC | CASSPESPRSYGYTF
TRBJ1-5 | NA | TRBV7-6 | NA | TGTGCCAGCAGCCTCCGAGGGGATAATAGCAATCAGCCCCAGCATTTT | CASSLRGDNSNQPQHF
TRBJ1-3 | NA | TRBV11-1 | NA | TGTGCCAGCAGCTCGGCGACTCCTGGAAACACCATATATTTT | CASSSATPGNTIYF
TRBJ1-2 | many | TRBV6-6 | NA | TGTGCCAGCAGTTACTCGAGCGGAGACTATGTCTACACCTTC | CASSYSSGDYVYTF
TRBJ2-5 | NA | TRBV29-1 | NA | TGCAGCGTTGTTCTCGGGGGGCCCGGTGAGACCCAGTACTTC | CSVVLGGPGETQYF
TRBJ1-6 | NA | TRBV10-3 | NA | TGTGCCATCTGCGGACAACCTAATTCACCCCTCCACTTT | CAICGQPNSPLHF
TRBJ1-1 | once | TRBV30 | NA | TGTGCCTGGAGTGACACGCACACTGAAGCTTTCTTT | CAWSDTHTEAFF
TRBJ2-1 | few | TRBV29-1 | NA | TGCAGCGTTAGTGAGCAGTTCTTC | CSVSEQFF
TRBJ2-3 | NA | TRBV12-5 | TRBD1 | TGTGCTAGTGGGGACAGGTTCACAGATACGCAGTATTTT | CASGDRFTDTQYF
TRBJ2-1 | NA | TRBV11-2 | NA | TGTGCCAGCAGCTTAGAGGGGACGGTGTTGGGCAATGAGCAGTTCTTC | CASSLEGTVLGNEQFF
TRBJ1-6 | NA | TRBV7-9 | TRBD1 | TGTGCCAGCAGCTTACCCACTCGCGGACAGGATTCACCCCTCCACTTT | CASSLPTRGQDSPLHF
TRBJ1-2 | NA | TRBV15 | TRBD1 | TGTGCCACCAGCAGAGAAGTAGGGACAGCCCTTGTCGGCTACACCTTC | CATSREVGTALVGYTF
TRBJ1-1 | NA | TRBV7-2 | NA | TGTGCCAGCAGCCCCCCGGTGGCTGAAGCTTTCTTT | CASSPPVAEAFF
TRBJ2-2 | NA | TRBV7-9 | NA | TGTGCCAGCAGCCAACTCGTGGGACTGAACACCGGGGAGCTGTTTTTT | CASSQLVGLNTGELFF
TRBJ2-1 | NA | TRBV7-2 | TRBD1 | TGTGCCAGCAGAACAGGGGTGGTTAGGAATGAGCAGTTCTTC | CASRTGVVRNEQFF
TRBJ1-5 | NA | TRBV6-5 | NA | TGTGCCAGCAGAGGACAGCTTAATCAGCCCCAGCATTTT | CASRGQLNQPQHF
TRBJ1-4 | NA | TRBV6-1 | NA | TGTGCCAGCAGTGAAGTCGGGAGGGCCGCTTGGGGAAAACTGTTTTTT | CASSEVGRAAWGKLFF
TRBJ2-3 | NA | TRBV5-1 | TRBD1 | TGCGCCAGCGGGGGACAGGGGACAGATACGCAGTATTTT | CASGGQGTDTQYF
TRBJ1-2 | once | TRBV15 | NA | TGTGCCACCAGCAACAACACACAGAGAAACTATGGCTACACCTTC | CATSNNTQRNYGYTF
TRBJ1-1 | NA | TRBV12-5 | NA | TGTGCTAGTGGCGCCGACGGGAACACTGAAGCTTTCTTT | CASGADGNTEAFF
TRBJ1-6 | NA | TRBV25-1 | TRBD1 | TGTGCCAGCAGTGAAACAGGGGCCAATTCACCCCTCCACTTT | CASSETGANSPLHF
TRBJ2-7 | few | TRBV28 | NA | TGTGCCAGCAGTCGCCCCTACGAGCAGTACTTC | CASSRPYEQYF
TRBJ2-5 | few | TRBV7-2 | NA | TGTGCCAGCAGCCCTCCGGAGTTCCAAGAGACCCAGTACTTC | CASSPPEFQETQYF
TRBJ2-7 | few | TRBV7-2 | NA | TGTGCCAGCAGCTCACATGAGGAGCAGTACTTC | CASSSHEEQYF
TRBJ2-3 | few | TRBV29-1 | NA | TGCAGCGTCAGGGACCCCTGGACAGATACGCAGTATTTT | CSVRDPWTDTQYF
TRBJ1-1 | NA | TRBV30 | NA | TGTGCCTGGAGTGTCCGCGGGATCCAAATACGAGGCGCTGAAGCTTTCTTT | CAWSVRGIQIRGAEAFF
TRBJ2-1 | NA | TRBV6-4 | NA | TGTGCCAACAAGGAAAATGAGCAGTTCTTC | CANKENEQFF
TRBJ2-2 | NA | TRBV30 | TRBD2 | TGTGCCTGGGGTCTAGCGGGGGTCACCGGGGAGCTGTTTTTT | CAWGLAGVTGELFF
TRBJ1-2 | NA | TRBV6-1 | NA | TGTGCCAGCAGTGAAGCAGTGGCCTATACCCCCTATGGCTACACCTTC | CASSEAVAYTPYGYTF
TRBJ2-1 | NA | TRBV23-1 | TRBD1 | TGCGCCAGCAGTCAAAACTCTTCAGGGGGCAGCTCCTACAATGAGCAGTTCTTC | CASSQNSSGGSSYNEQFF
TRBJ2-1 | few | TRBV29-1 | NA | TGCAGCACTCTCTCCCGAGGTCTGATCTCCTACAATGAGCAGTTCTTC | CSTLSRGLISYNEQFF
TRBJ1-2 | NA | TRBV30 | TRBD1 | TGTGCCTCGAGAGGGGGCGACGGCTACACCTTC | CASRGGDGYTF
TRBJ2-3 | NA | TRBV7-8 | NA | TGTGCCAGCAGCTTAGCGACAGATACGCAGTATTTT | CASSLATDTQYF
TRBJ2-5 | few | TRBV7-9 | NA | TGTGCCAGCAGCTTAGACTCAGAGGGAACAGAGGGGGAGACCCAGTACTTC | CASSLDSEGTEGETQYF
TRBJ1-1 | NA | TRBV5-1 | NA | TGCGCCAGCAGCTTGGTGTGGAATCCCAAGACTGAAGCTTTCTTT | CASSLVWNPKTEAFF
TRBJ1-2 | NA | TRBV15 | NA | TGTGCCACCAGAGCCGGAGACAGCCTCTATGGCTACACCTTC | CATRAGDSLYGYTF
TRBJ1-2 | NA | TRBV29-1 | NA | TGCAGCGTTGGGTGGGGGACACCTAACTATGGCTACACCTTC | CSVGWGTPNYGYTF
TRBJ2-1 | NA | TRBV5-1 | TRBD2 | TGCGCCAGCAGCTTGGAGTTGAGCGGGGGGGCCGCTGAGCAGTTCTTC | CASSLELSGGAAEQFF
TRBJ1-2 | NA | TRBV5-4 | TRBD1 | TGTGCCAGCAGCCCTCGGGGACAGGGGGACGGCTACACCTTC | CASSPRGQGDGYTF
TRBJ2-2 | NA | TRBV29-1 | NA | TGCAGCGTTCTGGCAGGGAGAACCGGGGAGCTGTTTTTT | CSVLAGRTGELFF
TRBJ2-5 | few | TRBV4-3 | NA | TGCGCCAGCAGCCAAGATTGGGTGGCGGGGTTTCAAGAGACCCAGTACTTC | CASSQDWVAGFQETQYF
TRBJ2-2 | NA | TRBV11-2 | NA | TGTGCCAGCAGCTTAGAATGGGACGGGACGGGGAACACCGGGGAGCTGTTTTTT | CASSLEWDGTGNTGELFF
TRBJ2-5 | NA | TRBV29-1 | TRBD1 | TGCAGCTTATGGACAGGCGGTGAGACCCAGTACTTC | CSLWTGGETQYF
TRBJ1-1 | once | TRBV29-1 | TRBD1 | TGCAGCGTTGACGGACAGGCCGAAGCTTTCTTT | CSVDGQAEAFF
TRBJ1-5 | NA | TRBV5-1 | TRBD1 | TGCGCCAGCAGAGTATCGGACAGGCCGAATCAGCCCCAGCATTTT | CASRVSDRPNQPQHF
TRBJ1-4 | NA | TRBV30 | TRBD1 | TGTGCCTGGAGCGGGACAGGGGGAGATGAAAAACTGTTTTTT | CAWSGTGGDEKLFF
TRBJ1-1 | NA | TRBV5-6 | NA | TGTGCCAGCAGCTTTTTTGGGGTCGGCGGGTCGGGAACTGAAGCTTTCTTT | CASSFFGVGGSGTEAFF
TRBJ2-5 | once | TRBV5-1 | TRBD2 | TGCGCCAGCAGCCCAGCGGGGGGAGCAGGAGAGACCCAGTACTTC | CASSPAGGAGETQYF
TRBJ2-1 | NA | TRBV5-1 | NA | TGCGCCAGCAGCTTGGAGGGCCGGGGTAATGAGCAGTTCTTC | CASSLEGRGNEQFF
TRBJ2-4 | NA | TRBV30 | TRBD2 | TGTGCCTGCTTTGGAGCGGGGGGAGTTCAGTACTTC | CACFGAGGVQYF
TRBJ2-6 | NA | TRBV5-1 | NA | TGCGCCAGCAGCTTGCTCATAAACAGGGTTGGGGCCAACGTCCTGACTTTC | CASSLLINRVGANVLTF
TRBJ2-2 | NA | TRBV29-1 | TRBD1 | TGCAGCGTTGGACAGGGTTGGGACACCGGGGAGCTGTTTTTT | CSVGQGWDTGELFF
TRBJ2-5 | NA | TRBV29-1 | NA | TGCAGCGTTGGTAGGGGGCAAGAGACCCAGTACTTC | CSVGRGQETQYF